This T cell receptor (beta chain) was recovered during a study of T cells in Graves' hyperthyroidism and ophthalmopathy (dated by TCRdb to about 2019). About the investigation overall: Peripheral blood samples were taken at initial diagnosis, before any treatment was given. After sampling, hyperthyroidism patients received methimazole starting at 30 mg daily, and ophthalmopathy patients received high-dose intravenous methylprednisolone. The 90 to 100 discovery patients were randomly divided into training and test sets at a 7:3 ratio. To identify distinguishing TCR V-J signatures, a discovery cohort of about 95 patients was used, comprising 40 to 45 with Graves' ophthalmopathy and some 57 with stable Graves' hyperthyroidism. In addition, the study compared T-cell repertoires in thyroid tissue and in blood from roughly six Graves' hyperthyroidism patients. An independent validation cohort of under 20 hyperthyroidism patients and approximately 15 patients who later progressed to ophthalmopathy tested prospective prediction of ophthalmopathy. The paper describes TCR Vbeta CDR3 sequencing of 135 peripheral blood samples, made up of under 50 ophthalmopathy patients, 70 to 75 hyperthyroidism patients and 17 progressor patients. Points the paper makes about the study in general: In validation, progression to ophthalmopathy was predicted by the model with almost 71% sensitivity and roughly 76% specificity, a median of approximately 6.5 months before onset. Ophthalmopathy was separated from stable hyperthyroidism by a 13 V-J signature model, with around 88% sensitivity and about 81% specificity obtained in cross-validation and 80%/75% obtained in testing. Most expanded thyroid clonotypes (frequency above 0.001) were also detected in blood, a finding suggesting that blood repertoires may reflect thyroid immune responses. Sample size was not statistically predetermined, and investigators were not blinded to group allocation.

Amplification of TCR beta CDR3 regions was carried out from RNA transcripts. A first-round RT-PCR of the TCR CDR3 used the HTBI primer set with the Qiagen OneStep RT-PCR kit. Libraries were constructed in a second round of multiplex PCR, after which size selection and purification were carried out. The libraries were sequenced on an Illumina HiSeq2000 using paired-end 100 bp reads. The paper's data handling went like this. SOAPnuke was used to process the raw data, removing reads that contained adapters or uncalled bases, had a mean Phred below 15, or lacked an exact match to the constant primer or identifier. High-quality paired reads were merged with COPE v1.2.5, and unique nucleotide sequences were defined as clonotypes. MiTCR v1.1 was used to align the clonotypes against IMGT TRBV, TRBD and TRBJ reference segments. The analysis was restricted to V-J combinations with a frequency above 0.0001, which together covered just over 98% of the repertoires. The TCS score was defined as the ratio of F50 (clonal expansion) to E x V (chaos), calculated using BLOSUM62-based TCRdist between CDR3 peptides within each V-J. Welch's t-statistics and random forest reduced fewer than 550 V-J features to 13, which were used in a naive Bayes classifier (R e1071). The public sequencing data were trimmed at Q25 with fastp and processed into clonotypes with MiXCR by TCRdb, which kept only in-frame beta chains. Merged by CDR3 protein, the rows form single entries marked with the most common genes and DNA. The V and J calls were not made by the authors but by TCRdb's processing. The sample table contains about 520,000 distinct CDR3 sequences; only one count was recorded for around 20% of them. The ten largest make up more than 20% of the sample.

In the germline V gene, CDR1 corresponds to SGHDT and CDR2 to YYEEEE. The CDR3 runs 14 amino acids, cysteine and phenylalanine included. Just the 42-base CDR3 DNA is kept, in frame starting at base 1. The junction shows trimming of 4 bases on V and 4 bases on J, and the gene matches do not reach 6 bases of it. This clonotype showed up just a few times. Its cognate antigen has yet to be identified. The sample holds no much larger clone one base away, and base qualities are not on file. A patient counted as having stable Graves' hyperthyroidism if no progression to ophthalmopathy occurred over 18 months of follow-up. Hyperthyroidism patients were aged 18 to 65 years and newly diagnosed, with disease duration of less than 2 months. Exclusion was applied to patients with uncontrolled infections, other autoimmune diseases, pregnancy or lactation. Diagnoses were established on the basis of clinical symptoms, serum thyroxine and TRAb, thyroid ultrasound, and orbital computed tomography. PBMCs were isolated from about 9.1 ml of fresh peripheral blood by Ficoll-Paque density gradient centrifugation. Total RNA was extracted using Trizol reagent, and RNA quality was assessed on an Agilent 2100 Bioanalyzer.

This sequence was found in a man between 18 and 35 years old with Graves' hyperthyroidism. The sample taken for sequencing was blood. The sequence links TRBV5-6 to TRBJ1-2, with 8 middle bases fitting TRBD1. This receptor carries the CDR3 CASSQGGQVYGYTF. The nucleotides read TGTGCCAGCAGCCAGGGGGGACAGGTCTATGGCTACACCTTC.